This is a list of T cell receptor beta chains from one sample in a study of blood T cell repertoires in COVID-19. TCRdb's table, derived via immunoSEQ multiplex PCR, lists solely in-frame clones and lacks some. The table has approximately 130,000 clones, approximately 81% seen once. Sequencing was done on a sample of peripheral blood. Receptors originate from a woman in her sixties or seventies with active or convalescent COVID-19. The conserved cysteine and the conserved F or W are not part of the CDR3 here. Where a row states a size, it is once, few, many or the class of an expanded clone; other rows omit it.

TRBJ2-7	TRBV11-1	NA	ASSRDRVSYEQY
TRBJ2-1	TRBV5-1	NA	ASSRPHYRGGFNEQF
TRBJ1-4	TRBV19	NA	ASSRWGGKLF
TRBJ1-6	TRBV27	NA	ASSGGVTDSPLH
TRBJ1-1	TRBV10-3	NA	AISEGALRAF
TRBJ2-2	TRBV3-1/TRBV3-2	NA	ASSRGQGSAGVGGELF
TRBJ2-5	TRBV7-2	NA	ASSLPMTSSETQY
TRBJ1-6	TRBV19	NA	ASGGQSNSPLH
TRBJ2-1	TRBV3-1/TRBV3-2	few	ASSQGGSGNEQF
TRBJ1-4	TRBV6-5	NA	ASSYGTGSNEKLF
TRBJ2-1	TRBV19	NA	ASSQGSGEQF
TRBJ1-5	TRBV6-5	NA	ASRTGVSNQPQH
TRBJ1-3	TRBV7-6	NA	ASSLEGQAGNTIY
TRBJ1-2	TRBV28	NA	ASSAGDYGYT
TRBJ2-5	TRBV19	NA	ASSGRLGVETQY
TRBJ2-3	TRBV28	NA	ASRRPGHRTDTQY
TRBJ2-2	TRBV2	NA	ASRPTSGEATGELF
TRBJ2-1	TRBV27	NA	ASRLAGASYNEQF
TRBJ2-1	TRBV12-3/TRBV12-4	NA	ASSLTTGVRF
TRBJ2-3	TRBV5-4	NA	ASTFLTGGVSTDTQY
TRBJ2-5	TRBV5-8	NA	ASSTRLAGGLETQY
TRBJ1-3	TRBV6-5	NA	ASIGGSGNTIY